These 16 T cell receptor beta chains came from one sample sequenced in a study of early T cells in non-severe SARS-CoV-2 infection. TCRdb itself ran the 5' RACE reads through MiXCR, one entry per CDR3 protein. This sample has more than 90,000 distinct CDR3 sequences, with over 10% found just once. Sequencing used whole blood. All receptors come from an adult who was a healthcare worker with PCR-confirmed SARS-CoV-2 infection or an uninfected control (not recorded which).

The table lists this clonotype with many counts. J is TRBJ1-2 and V is TRBV13; unclear D gene. The CDR3 is 13 amino acids. Germline loops: CDR1 PRHDT, CDR2 FYEKMQ (reference sequence). V lost 0 bases and J 8 bases, leaving 10 bases between the germline ends. The CDR3: CASSLGGQFGYTF. In DNA, the CDR3 is TGTGCCAGCAGCTTAGGGGGTCAGTTCGGCTACACCTTC.

The gene calls are TRBV20-1 and TRBJ1-2, with D maybe TRBD1 (5 bases). Germline values: CDR1 DFQATT, CDR2 SNEGSKA (reference sequence). The CDR3 loop spans 15 amino acids. V dropped 2 bases and J dropped 4 bases, with 17 bases sitting between them. CDR3 loop: CSARPTGTSTYGYTF. CDR3 coding DNA: TGCAGTGCTAGACCGACCGGGACCTCCACCTATGGCTACACCTTC.

The rearrangement links TRBV14 to TRBJ1-4; D gene ambiguous. Between the trimmed V and J ends, which lost 0 bases and 12 bases, there was a span of 11 bases. CDR1 SGHDN and CDR2 FVKESK come from the germline V gene. The length of the CDR3 is 13 residues. The chain's CDR3 is CASSQEYLGELFF. The CDR3 DNA is TGTGCCAGCAGCCAAGAATACCTTGGGGAACTGTTTTTT.

This clonotype was detected many times. CDR3 sequence: CASSPRFPSDQPQHF. CDR3 bases: TGTGCCAGCAGTCCAAGGTTTCCGAGCGATCAGCCCCAGCATTTT. The chain employs TRBV27 and TRBJ1-5, with unresolved D. Trimming took off 5 bases at V and 5 bases at J, with 16 bases between the two ends. The CDR3 length is 15 residues. CDR1 and CDR2 from the germline V gene are MNHEY and SMNVEV (reference sequence).

This clonotype was seen at least ten times. For the CDR3, the DNA is TGTGCCAGCAGCTCTCGGGCGGCGACCCAGTACTTC. It codes for CASSSRAATQYF. The chain links TRBV7-6 to TRBJ2-5; the D is unclear. V dropped 4 bases and J dropped 7 bases, with 10 bases sitting between them. Germline loops: CDR1 SGHVS, CDR2 FNYEAQ. The CDR3 loop spans 12 amino acids.

This clonotype was seen many times. The V call is TRBV19, the J call TRBJ2-1; possibly TRBD2 for D (7 bases). This CDR3 comprises 15 residues. V was cut by 4 bases and J by 0 bases, with 10 bases left in between. The germline CDR1 and CDR2 sequences are LNHDA and SQIVND (reference sequence). For the CDR3, the DNA is TGTGCCAGTAGTAATCGGGGGGCCTCCTACAATGAGCAGTTCTTC. Translation: CASSNRGASYNEQFF.

This clonotype was counted ten times or more. Given the absence of the conserved phenylalanine or tryptophan at the CDR3 end, a read error is likely. The DNA is left out, because the CDR3 cannot be placed on it with certainty; the CDR3 is given as TCRdb lists it. CDR3 loop: CASSLRARERS. The chain combines TRBV7-9 with TRBJ2-7; TRBD1, the table's D call, was not compared with the DNA. The CDR3 is 11 amino acids in total, end residues counted. The germline V gene encodes CDR1 SEHNR and CDR2 FQNEAQ (reference sequence).

This clonotype has at least ten counts. The chain uses TRBV6-6 and TRBJ2-2; 7 bases are shared with TRBD1. The CDR3 totals 14 residues. The junction had 8 bases not matched to a gene; V was cut back by 6 bases and J by 7 bases. Per the germline V gene, CDR1 is MNHNY and CDR2 is SVGAGI (reference sequence). In nucleotides, the CDR3 is TGTGCCAGCAGGCGTCAGGGGGATGTCGGGGAGCTGTTTTTT. The encoded protein is CASRRQGDVGELFF.

CDR3: CAISGAYEQYF. DNA of the CDR3: TGTGCCATCAGTGGGGCCTACGAGCAGTACTTC. The chain has TRBV10-3 and TRBJ2-7; D remains ambiguous. Per germline, CDR1 ENHRY and CDR2 SYGVKD. The V and J ends lost 4 bases and 2 bases respectively, with 3 bases between them. The length of the CDR3 is 11 residues.

This clonotype was counted a few times. The rearrangement joins TRBV29-1 to TRBJ1-3; 8 bases line up with TRBD1. Unmatched junction bases numbered 4, after V lost 7 bases and J lost 2 bases. Germline V CDR1 and CDR2: SQVTM, ANQGSEA. The CDR3 loop spans 13 amino acids. The chain's CDR3 is CSGVTGAGNTIYF. CDR3 in DNA: TGCAGCGGAGTGACAGGGGCTGGAAACACCATATATTTT.

V usage is TRBV6-6 and J usage is TRBJ2-2, with D perhaps TRBD1 (5 bases). Germline V gene lookup returns CDR1 MNHNY and CDR2 SVGAGI (reference sequence). The CDR3 covers 14 residues. V was cut by 7 bases and J by 2 bases, with 11 bases left in between. CDR3 bases: TGTGCCAGCAACATCCAGGGAAACACCGGGGAGCTGTTTTTT. This codes for CASNIQGNTGELFF.

This clonotype was counted between two and nine times. The CDR3 DNA reads TGCGCCAGCAGCCAAGCGTCAGGACTAGCCGGGGAGCTGTTTTTT. This codes for CASSQASGLAGELFF. The chain joins TRBV4-1 to TRBJ2-2; 7 nucleotides agree with TRBD2. The CDR3 has 15 residues. V lost 1 base to trimming and J lost 6 bases; unmatched junction nucleotides: 5. Germline V CDR1 and CDR2: MGHRA, YSYEKL.

This clonotype was counted at least ten times. V is TRBV12-3 or TRBV12-4 and J is TRBJ1-2; D gene ambiguous. The V gene lost 3 bases and the J gene lost 7 bases, with 9 bases spanning the gap. The length of the CDR3 is 12 residues. The CDR3 DNA reads TGTGCCAGCAGTTTCGGGGTAGTTGGCTACACCTTC. As protein: CASSFGVVGYTF.

This clonotype showed up many times. The V and J genes are TRBV11-2 and TRBJ2-1; 12 nucleotides match TRBD2. Per the germline V gene, CDR1 is SGHAT and CDR2 is FQNNGV. The CDR3 has 17 amino acids. Germline trimming cut 6 bases from V and 0 bases from J; bases unmatched to any gene: 6. CDR3 amino acids: CASRFSTSGGSYNEQFF. The CDR3 coding sequence is TGTGCCAGCAGGTTTTCGACTAGCGGGGGCTCCTACAATGAGCAGTTCTTC.

This chain joins TRBV29-1 and TRBJ2-5; D gene unclear. The germline CDR1 and CDR2 sequences are SQVTM and ANQGSEA. V was shortened by 6 bases and J by 4 bases, with 12 bases between the two germline ends. The CDR3 contains 12 residues. The CDR3 spells CSVTPVPETQYF. The DNA of the CDR3 is TGCAGCGTAACCCCCGTCCCAGAGACCCAGTACTTC. Combining the CDR3 with reference TRBV29-1 and TRBJ2-5 gives the whole variable domain SAVISQKPSRDICQRGTSLTIQCQVDSQVTMMFWYRQQPGQSLTLIATANQGSEATYESGFVIDKFPISRPNLTFSTLTVSNMSPEDSSIYLCSVTPVPETQYFGPGTRLLVL.

This chain links TRBV11-2 with TRBJ2-2; D uncertain. Germline V gene data show CDR1 as SGHAT and CDR2 as FQNNGV. V shed 5 bases and J shed 6 bases, with 13 bases lying between them. The CDR3 loop spans 14 amino acids. The CDR3 nucleotides read TGTGCCAGCAGCCTCCCCATTCGGGCCGGGGAGCTGTTTTTT. Encoded protein: CASSLPIRAGELFF.